This T cell receptor (beta chain) was recovered during a study of beta chain features in type 1 diabetes. Study-level findings and limits: All four CD4+ subsets of Type 1 diabetes patients contained TCRB CDR3s that were moderately but significantly shorter.

To note about this clone: Its antigen is undetermined.

cDNA synthesis used the whole RNA isolate, giving expressed TCRB sequences. Clones were read by immunoSEQ multiplex PCR, and TCRdb kept only the in-frame ones, dropping some. The repertoire has 200,000 to 250,000 clones, about a tenth of them found once; the top ten carry roughly 1.4%. V lost 4 bases to trimming and J lost 2 bases, with 13 bases between them. The CDR3 loop spans 14 amino acids. Germline CDR1 is SGHNT and CDR2 is YYREEE (reference sequence). What was sequenced was central memory CD4+ T cells from blood. The chain employs TRBV5-4 and TRBJ2-7, with D perhaps given as TRBD1 or TRBD2 (5 bases each). The source is a young man in good health. DNA of the CDR3: TGTGCCAGCAGCCAAGATCAGGGACCCTACGAGCAGTACTTC. Amino acids: CASSQDQGPYEQYF. Combining the CDR3 with reference TRBV5-4 and TRBJ2-7 gives the whole variable domain ETGVTQSPTHLIKTRGQQVTLRCSSQSGHNTVSWYQQALGQGPQFIFQYYREEENGRGNFPPRFSGLQFPNYSSELNVNALELDDSALYLCASSQDQGPYEQYFGPGTRLTVT.